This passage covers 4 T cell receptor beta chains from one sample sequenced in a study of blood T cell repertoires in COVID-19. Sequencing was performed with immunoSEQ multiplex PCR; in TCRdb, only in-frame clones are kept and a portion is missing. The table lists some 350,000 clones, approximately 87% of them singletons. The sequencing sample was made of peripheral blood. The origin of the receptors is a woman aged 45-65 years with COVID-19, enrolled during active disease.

CDR3 in DNA: TGTGCCAGCAGCTTATCAGGGGAGGGACTAGGCACAGATACGCAGTATTTT. Amino acid sequence: CASSLSGEGLGTDTQYF. The chain recombines TRBV7-7 with TRBJ2-3, with 8 bases lining up with TRBD2. Per the germline V gene, CDR1 is SSHAT and CDR2 is FNYEAQ (reference sequence). V trimming: 2 bases; J trimming: 1 base; junction bases outside the gene matches: 8. CDR3 size: 17 residues. The full variable domain, its missing parts supplied by reference TRBV7-7 and TRBJ2-3, is GAGVSQSPRYKVTKRGQDVTLRCDPISSHATLYWYQQALGQGPEFLTYFNYEAQPDKSGLPSDRFSAERPEGSISTLTIQRTEQRDSAMYRCASSLSGEGLGTDTQYFGPGTRLTVL.

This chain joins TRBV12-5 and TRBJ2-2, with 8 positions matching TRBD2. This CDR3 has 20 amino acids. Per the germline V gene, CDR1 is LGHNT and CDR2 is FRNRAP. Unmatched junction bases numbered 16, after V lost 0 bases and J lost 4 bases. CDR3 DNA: TGTGCTAGTGGTTTGGTAAATGAGGCTAGCGGGTGGTTGGCCACCGGGGAGCTGTTTTTT. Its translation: CASGLVNEASGWLATGELFF.

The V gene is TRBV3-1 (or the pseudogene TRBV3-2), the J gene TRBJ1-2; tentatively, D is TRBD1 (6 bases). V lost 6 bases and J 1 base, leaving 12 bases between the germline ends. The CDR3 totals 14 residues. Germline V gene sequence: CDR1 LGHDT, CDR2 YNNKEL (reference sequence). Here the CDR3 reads CASRDSFVNYGYTF. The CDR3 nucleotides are TGTGCCAGCAGGGACAGCTTTGTTAACTATGGCTACACCTTC.

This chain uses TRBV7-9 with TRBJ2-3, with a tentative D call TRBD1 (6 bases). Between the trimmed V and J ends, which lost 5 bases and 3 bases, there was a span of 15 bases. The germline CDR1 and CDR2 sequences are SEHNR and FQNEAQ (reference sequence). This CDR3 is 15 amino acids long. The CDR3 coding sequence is TGTGCCAGCAGCCTGGGCAGGGGTGGGACAGATACGCAGTATTTT. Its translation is CASSLGRGGTDTQYF.